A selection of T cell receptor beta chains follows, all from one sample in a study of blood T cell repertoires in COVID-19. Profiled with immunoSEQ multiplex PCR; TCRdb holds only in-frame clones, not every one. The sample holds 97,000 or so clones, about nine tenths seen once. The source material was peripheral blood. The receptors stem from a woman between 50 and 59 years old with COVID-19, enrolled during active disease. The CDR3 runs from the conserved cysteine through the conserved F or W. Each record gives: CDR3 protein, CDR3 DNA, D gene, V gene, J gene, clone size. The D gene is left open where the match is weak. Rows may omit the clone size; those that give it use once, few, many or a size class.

cdr3_aa: CASSIQGGFSGELFF
cdr3_nt: TGTGCCAGTAGTATTCAGGGAGGTTTTTCCGGGGAGCTGTTTTTT
d_call: -
v_call: TRBV19
j_call: TRBJ2-2
clone_size: -

cdr3_aa: CASRPGLAGNNEQFF
cdr3_nt: TGTGCCAGCAGACCTGGACTAGCGGGGAACAATGAGCAGTTCTTC
d_call: TRBD2
v_call: TRBV6-2/TRBV6-3
j_call: TRBJ2-1
clone_size: -

cdr3_aa: CASSFGQAPTEQYF
cdr3_nt: TGTGCCAGCAGTTTTGGGCAGGCACCTACCGAGCAGTACTTC
d_call: -
v_call: TRBV27
j_call: TRBJ2-7
clone_size: -

cdr3_aa: CASSIPGGEKLFF
cdr3_nt: TGTGCCAGCAGTATTCCAGGGGGTGAAAAACTGTTTTTT
d_call: TRBD1
v_call: TRBV6-5
j_call: TRBJ1-4
clone_size: -

cdr3_aa: CASSGTGRASYGYTF
cdr3_nt: TGTGCCAGCAGTGGGACAGGCCGCGCTAGCTATGGCTACACCTTC
d_call: TRBD1
v_call: TRBV2
j_call: TRBJ1-2
clone_size: few

cdr3_aa: CASSQDRDRGKSPLHF
cdr3_nt: TGCGCCAGCAGCCAAGACCGGGACAGGGGAAAATCACCCCTCCACTTT
d_call: TRBD1
v_call: TRBV4-1
j_call: TRBJ1-6
clone_size: -

cdr3_aa: CASTLHGASGVSEQFF
cdr3_nt: TGTGCCAGCACTCTCCATGGGGCTAGCGGGGTCAGCGAGCAGTTCTTC
d_call: TRBD2
v_call: TRBV28
j_call: TRBJ2-1
clone_size: -

cdr3_aa: CAWTPGHTYEQYF
cdr3_nt: TGTGCCTGGACCCCGGGACATACCTACGAGCAGTACTTC
d_call: -
v_call: TRBV30
j_call: TRBJ2-7
clone_size: -

cdr3_aa: CASSQDPGITYNEQFF
cdr3_nt: TGTGCCAGCAGCCAAGATCCAGGCATCACCTACAATGAGCAGTTCTTC
d_call: -
v_call: TRBV3-1/TRBV3-2
j_call: TRBJ2-1
clone_size: -

cdr3_aa: CASRAGQGLYEQYF
cdr3_nt: TGTGCCAGCAGGGCGGGACAGGGATTATACGAGCAGTACTTC
d_call: TRBD1
v_call: TRBV2
j_call: TRBJ2-7
clone_size: -

cdr3_aa: CASSNRGTEAFF
cdr3_nt: TGTGCCAGCAGCAACAGGGGGACTGAAGCTTTCTTT
d_call: TRBD1
v_call: TRBV2
j_call: TRBJ1-1
clone_size: -

cdr3_aa: CASSYAESNTEAFF
cdr3_nt: TGTGCCAGCAGTTACGCGGAATCAAACACTGAAGCTTTCTTT
d_call: -
v_call: TRBV6-6
j_call: TRBJ1-1
clone_size: once

cdr3_aa: CASSSHRGSGNTIYF
cdr3_nt: TGTGCCAGCAGTTCGCACAGGGGGTCTGGAAACACCATATATTTT
d_call: TRBD1
v_call: TRBV28
j_call: TRBJ1-3
clone_size: -

cdr3_aa: CASSRTMTGINYGYTF
cdr3_nt: TGCGCCAGCAGCCGGACCATGACAGGAATTAACTATGGCTACACCTTC
d_call: -
v_call: TRBV4-1
j_call: TRBJ1-2
clone_size: -

cdr3_aa: CASNSGTRAEAFF
cdr3_nt: TGTGCCAGCAATTCGGGGACTAGGGCTGAAGCTTTCTTT
d_call: -
v_call: TRBV6-5
j_call: TRBJ1-1
clone_size: -

cdr3_aa: CASSQEGNGEKLFF
cdr3_nt: TGTGCCAGCAGCCAAGAGGGCAATGGGGAAAAACTGTTTTTT
d_call: -
v_call: TRBV3-1/TRBV3-2
j_call: TRBJ1-4
clone_size: -

cdr3_aa: CASSDPSGGINEQFF
cdr3_nt: TGCGCCAGCAGTGACCCTAGCGGGGGTATCAATGAGCAGTTCTTC
d_call: TRBD2
v_call: TRBV10-1
j_call: TRBJ2-1
clone_size: -

cdr3_aa: CASSRTSGFYEQYF
cdr3_nt: TGTGCCAGCAGTAGGACTAGCGGTTTCTACGAGCAGTACTTC
d_call: TRBD2
v_call: TRBV2
j_call: TRBJ2-7
clone_size: -

cdr3_aa: CATSDEAGTQYF
cdr3_nt: TGTGCCACCAGTGATGAAGCGGGGACCCAGTACTTC
d_call: -
v_call: TRBV24-1
j_call: TRBJ2-5
clone_size: -

cdr3_aa: CASSDGTGYSNQPQHF
cdr3_nt: TGTGCCAGCAGTGATGGGACAGGTTATAGCAATCAGCCCCAGCATTTT
d_call: TRBD1
v_call: TRBV6-1
j_call: TRBJ1-5
clone_size: -

cdr3_aa: CASSSRTGSYEQYF
cdr3_nt: TGTGCCAGCAGCTCTAGGACAGGTAGCTACGAGCAGTACTTC
d_call: TRBD1
v_call: TRBV5-5
j_call: TRBJ2-7
clone_size: -

cdr3_aa: CAISDIGGDQPQHF
cdr3_nt: TGTGCCATCAGTGATATTGGGGGGGACCAGCCCCAGCATTTT
d_call: -
v_call: TRBV10-3
j_call: TRBJ1-5
clone_size: once

cdr3_aa: CASSVRDREEAFF
cdr3_nt: TGTGCCAGCAGCGTCCGGGACAGGGAGGAAGCTTTCTTT
d_call: TRBD1
v_call: TRBV7-3
j_call: TRBJ1-1
clone_size: -

cdr3_aa: CASSQGTVNQPQHF
cdr3_nt: TGTGCCAGCAGCCAAGGGACAGTCAATCAGCCCCAGCATTTT
d_call: -
v_call: TRBV3-1/TRBV3-2
j_call: TRBJ1-5
clone_size: -

cdr3_aa: CAISERLAAQETQYF
cdr3_nt: TGTGCCATCAGTGAGAGACTAGCGGCTCAAGAGACCCAGTACTTC
d_call: TRBD2
v_call: TRBV10-3
j_call: TRBJ2-5
clone_size: -

cdr3_aa: CASSPRSGEGEKLFF
cdr3_nt: TGTGCCAGCTCACCACGTTCGGGGGAGGGTGAAAAACTGTTTTTT
d_call: -
v_call: TRBV18
j_call: TRBJ1-4
clone_size: -

cdr3_aa: CASSPSSQGNYGYTF
cdr3_nt: TGCGCCAGCAGCCCCAGTAGCCAGGGAAACTATGGCTACACCTTC
d_call: -
v_call: TRBV4-3
j_call: TRBJ1-2
clone_size: once

cdr3_aa: CASSLGQGGVDGYTF
cdr3_nt: TGTGCCAGCAGCTTAGGCCAGGGAGGGGTCGATGGCTACACCTTC
d_call: -
v_call: TRBV7-9
j_call: TRBJ1-2
clone_size: -

cdr3_aa: CASDRGLPSSYNEQFF
cdr3_nt: TGTGCTAGTGATAGGGGACTTCCGAGCTCCTACAATGAGCAGTTCTTC
d_call: -
v_call: TRBV12-5
j_call: TRBJ2-1
clone_size: -

cdr3_aa: CASSLGWRANSNSPLHF
cdr3_nt: TGTGCCAGCAGCTTAGGATGGCGTGCGAACAGTAATTCACCCCTCCACTTT
d_call: -
v_call: TRBV7-7
j_call: TRBJ1-6
clone_size: -

cdr3_aa: CASSSERGTTYEQYF
cdr3_nt: TGTGCCAGCAGTTCCGAGCGGGGGACGACCTACGAGCAGTACTTC
d_call: TRBD2
v_call: TRBV27
j_call: TRBJ2-7
clone_size: -

cdr3_aa: CASSFSGIAEAFF
cdr3_nt: TGTGCCAGCAGCTTTTCCGGGATAGCTGAAGCTTTCTTT
d_call: -
v_call: TRBV7-9
j_call: TRBJ1-1
clone_size: -

cdr3_aa: CASSPQRGNQPQHF
cdr3_nt: TGTGCCAGCAGCCCCCAACGGGGCAATCAGCCCCAGCATTTT
d_call: -
v_call: TRBV3-1/TRBV3-2
j_call: TRBJ1-5
clone_size: -